This paragraph covers one T cell receptor beta chain sequence. Its antigen is as yet unknown. V lost 4 bases and J lost 3, with 4 bases in between. The CDR3 totals 11 residues. Germline V lookup: CDR1 SGHRS, CDR2 YFSETQ. Findings and caveats of the study: Larger-cohort validation covered only one TCR beta V-J rearrangement.

Semi-nested PCR with Nested Universal Primer A followed constant-region reverse priming of full-length variable regions. TCRdb re-called the 5' RACE reads with MiXCR, one entry per CDR3 protein. This table has thousands of distinct CDR3 sequences, over 70% appearing once. Tregs were sorted as CD4+CD25+CD127-/low cells. Material for sequencing was tumor-infiltrating Tregs sorted from the breast tumor. J is TRBJ1-1 and V is TRBV5-1, with D uncertain. The sequence was collected from a female donor with breast cancer. CDR3 sequence: CASSADTEAFF. CDR3 sequence (DNA): TGCGCCAGCAGCGCGGACACTGAAGCTTTCTTT.